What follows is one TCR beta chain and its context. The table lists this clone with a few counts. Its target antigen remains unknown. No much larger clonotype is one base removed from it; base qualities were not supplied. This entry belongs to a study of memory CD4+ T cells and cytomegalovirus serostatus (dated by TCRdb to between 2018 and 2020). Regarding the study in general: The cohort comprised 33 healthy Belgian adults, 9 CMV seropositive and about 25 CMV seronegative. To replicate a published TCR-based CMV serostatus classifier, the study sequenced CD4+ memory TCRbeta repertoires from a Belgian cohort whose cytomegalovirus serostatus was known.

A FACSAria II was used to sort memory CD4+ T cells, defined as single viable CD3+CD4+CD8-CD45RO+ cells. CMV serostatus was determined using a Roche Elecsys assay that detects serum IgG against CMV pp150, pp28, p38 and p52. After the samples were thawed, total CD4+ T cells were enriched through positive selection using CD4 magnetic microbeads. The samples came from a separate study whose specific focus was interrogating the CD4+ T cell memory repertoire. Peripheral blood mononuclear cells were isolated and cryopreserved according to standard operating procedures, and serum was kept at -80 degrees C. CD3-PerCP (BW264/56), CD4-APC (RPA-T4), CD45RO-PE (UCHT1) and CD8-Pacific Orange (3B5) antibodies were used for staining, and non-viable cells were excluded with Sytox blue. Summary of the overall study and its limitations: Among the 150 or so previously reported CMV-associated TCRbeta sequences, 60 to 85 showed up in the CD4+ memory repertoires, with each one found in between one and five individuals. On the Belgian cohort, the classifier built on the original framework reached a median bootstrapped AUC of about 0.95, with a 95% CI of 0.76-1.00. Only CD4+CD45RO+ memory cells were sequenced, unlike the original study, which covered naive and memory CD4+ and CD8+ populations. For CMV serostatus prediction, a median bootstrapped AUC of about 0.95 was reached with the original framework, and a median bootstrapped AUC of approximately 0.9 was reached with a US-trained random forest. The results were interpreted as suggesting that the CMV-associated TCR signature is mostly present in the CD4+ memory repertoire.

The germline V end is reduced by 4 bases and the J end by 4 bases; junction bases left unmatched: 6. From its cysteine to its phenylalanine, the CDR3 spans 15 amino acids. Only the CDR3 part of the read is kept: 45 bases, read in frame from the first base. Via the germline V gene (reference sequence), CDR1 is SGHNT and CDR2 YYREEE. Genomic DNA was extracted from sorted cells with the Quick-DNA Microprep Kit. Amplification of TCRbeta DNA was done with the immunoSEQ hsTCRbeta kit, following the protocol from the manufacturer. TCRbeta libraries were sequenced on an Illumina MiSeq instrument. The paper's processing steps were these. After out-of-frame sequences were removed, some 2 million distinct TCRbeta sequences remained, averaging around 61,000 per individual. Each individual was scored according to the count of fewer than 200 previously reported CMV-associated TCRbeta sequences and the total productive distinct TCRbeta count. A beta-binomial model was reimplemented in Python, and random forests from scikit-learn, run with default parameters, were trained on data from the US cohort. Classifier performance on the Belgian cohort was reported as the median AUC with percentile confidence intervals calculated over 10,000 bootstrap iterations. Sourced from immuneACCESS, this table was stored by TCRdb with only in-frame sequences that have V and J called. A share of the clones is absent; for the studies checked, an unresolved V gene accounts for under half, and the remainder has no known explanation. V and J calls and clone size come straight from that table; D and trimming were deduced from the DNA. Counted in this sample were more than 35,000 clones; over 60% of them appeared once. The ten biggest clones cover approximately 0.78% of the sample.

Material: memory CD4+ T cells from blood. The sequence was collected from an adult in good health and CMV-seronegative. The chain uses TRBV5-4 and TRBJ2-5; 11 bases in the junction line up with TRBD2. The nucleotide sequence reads TGTGCCAGCAGCCCCCGGACTAGCGGGCGAGAGACCCAGTACTTC. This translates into CASSPRTSGRETQYF.